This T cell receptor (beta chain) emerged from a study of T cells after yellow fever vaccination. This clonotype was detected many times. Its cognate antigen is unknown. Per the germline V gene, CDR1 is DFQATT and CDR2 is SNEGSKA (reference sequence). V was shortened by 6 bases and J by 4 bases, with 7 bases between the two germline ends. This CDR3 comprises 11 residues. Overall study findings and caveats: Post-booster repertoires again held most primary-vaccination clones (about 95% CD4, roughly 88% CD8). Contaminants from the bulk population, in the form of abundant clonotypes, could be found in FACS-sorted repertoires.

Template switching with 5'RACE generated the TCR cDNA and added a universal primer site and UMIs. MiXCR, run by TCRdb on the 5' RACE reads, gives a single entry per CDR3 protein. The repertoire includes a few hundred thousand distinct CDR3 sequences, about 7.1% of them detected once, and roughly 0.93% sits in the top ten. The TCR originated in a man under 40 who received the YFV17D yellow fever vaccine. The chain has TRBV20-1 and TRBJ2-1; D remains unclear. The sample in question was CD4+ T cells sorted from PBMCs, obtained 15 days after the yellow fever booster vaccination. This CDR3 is CSATSYNEQFF. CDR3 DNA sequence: TGCAGTGCCACGTCTTACAATGAGCAGTTCTTC.